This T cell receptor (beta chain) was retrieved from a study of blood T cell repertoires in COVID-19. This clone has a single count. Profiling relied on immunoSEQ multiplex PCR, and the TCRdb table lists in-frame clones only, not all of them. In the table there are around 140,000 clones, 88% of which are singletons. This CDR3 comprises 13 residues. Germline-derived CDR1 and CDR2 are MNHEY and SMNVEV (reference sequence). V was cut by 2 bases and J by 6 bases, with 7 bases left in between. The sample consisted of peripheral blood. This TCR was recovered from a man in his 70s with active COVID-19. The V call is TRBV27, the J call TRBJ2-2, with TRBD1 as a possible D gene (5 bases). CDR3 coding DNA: TGTGCCAGCAGTTTAGTAGGGGCCGGGGAGCTGTTTTTT. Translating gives CASSLVGAGELFF.